Listed below are T cell receptor beta chains from one sample, sequenced in a study of neurological immune-mediated disorders. From the 5' RACE reads, TCRdb called clonotypes with MiXCR, one entry per CDR3 protein. Of over 90,000 distinct CDR3 sequences in the sample, about a tenth were seen once. The sequencing sample was made of PBMCs. The receptors here all came from a female donor with HTLV-1-associated myelopathy (HAM/TSP). Each CDR3 is given with its conserved first and last residue. D genes are given only for firm matches. Clone size is stated in some rows and not others, as once, few, many or a class when expanded.

CASSLEIRNTEAFF | TGCGCCAGCAGCTTGGAGATACGAAACACTGAAGCTTTCTTT | many | . | TRBJ1-1 | TRBV5-1
CASRLAWGSDEQYF | TGTGCCAGCAGGTTGGCGTGGGGTAGCGACGAGCAGTACTTC | . | . | TRBJ2-7 | TRBV11-2
CASSQKQGKETQYF | TGCGCCAGCAGCCAAAAACAGGGGAAAGAGACCCAGTACTTC | many | TRBD1 | TRBJ2-5 | TRBV5-1
CASSHYQPQHF | TGTGCCAGCAGCCACTATCAGCCCCAGCATTTT | many | . | TRBJ1-5 | TRBV12-3/TRBV12-4
CASSQESHMNTGELFF | TGCGCCAGCAGCCAAGAAAGTCATATGAACACCGGGGAGCTGTTTTTT | many | . | TRBJ2-2 | TRBV4-1
CDSSFKGVEPSYEQYF | TGCGACAGCAGCTTTAAGGGCGTCGAACCGTCCTACGAGCAGTACTTC | once | . | TRBJ2-7 | TRBV5-1
CASSVNGQETQYF | TGTGCCAGCAGCGTCAACGGCCAAGAGACCCAGTACTTC | many | . | TRBJ2-5 | TRBV9
CASSRGGSRGNEQFF | TGCGCCAGCAGCCGGGGAGGGTCCCGGGGGAATGAGCAGTTCTTC | many | TRBD2 | TRBJ2-1 | TRBV5-1
CASSSGQGAWGTEAFF | TGTGCCAGCAGCTCCGGACAGGGGGCGTGGGGCACTGAAGCTTTCTTT | many | TRBD1 | TRBJ1-1 | TRBV7-9
CASSSRSQCPCYGYTF | TGTGCCAGCAGCTCAAGGTCGCAATGTCCCTGCTATGGCTACACCTTC | many | . | TRBJ1-2 | TRBV5-5
CASSDTGNYNSPLHF | TGCGCCAGCAGTGACACAGGGAACTATAATTCACCCCTCCACTTT | many | . | TRBJ1-6 | TRBV5-1
CASRSRVYNSPLHF | TGCGCCAGCAGATCTAGGGTCTATAATTCACCCCTCCACTTT | few | . | TRBJ1-6 | TRBV5-1
CASSEMTGDEQYF | TGCGCCAGCAGCGAGATGACAGGGGACGAGCAGTACTTC | many | TRBD1 | TRBJ2-7 | TRBV5-1
CASSYSGQGANYGYTF | TGTGCCAGCAGTTACTCGGGCCAGGGGGCTAACTATGGCTACACCTTC | many | TRBD1 | TRBJ1-2 | TRBV6-6
CASSQDKISQPQHF | TGCGCCAGCAGCCAAGACAAAATCAGTCAGCCCCAGCATTTT | many | . | TRBJ1-5 | TRBV4-1
CASSGREQRQPQHF | TGTGCCAGCAGCGGCCGGGAACAAAGGCAGCCCCAGCATTTT | many | . | TRBJ1-5 | TRBV5-8
CASSLVAGVTYEQYF | TGTGCCAGCAGCTTAGTAGCGGGGGTGACCTACGAGCAGTACTTC | many | TRBD2 | TRBJ2-7 | TRBV13
CASSLPRQARSNQPQHF | TGCGCCAGCAGCTTGCCGCGGCAGGCTCGTAGCAATCAGCCCCAGCATTTT | once | . | TRBJ1-5 | TRBV5-1
CASTPSGGVYNEQFF | TGTGCCAGCACCCCGAGCGGGGGGGTCTACAATGAGCAGTTCTTC | many | TRBD2 | TRBJ2-1 | TRBV9
CASSLGAGLMNEQFF | TGTGCCAGCAGCTTAGGGGCCGGCCTTATGAATGAGCAGTTCTTC | many | . | TRBJ2-1 | TRBV7-9
CASSPGALTGVKGYTF | TGCGCCAGCAGCCCTGGGGCCCTGACAGGGGTTAAAGGCTACACCTTC | many | TRBD1 | TRBJ1-2 | TRBV5-1
CSASPRYEQFF | TGCAGTGCCTCCCCCCGGTATGAGCAGTTCTTC | many | . | TRBJ2-1 | TRBV20-1
CASSYSGLGGNTIYF | TGTGCCAGCAGTTACTCCGGATTGGGAGGAAACACCATATATTTT | many | . | TRBJ1-3 | TRBV6-5
CSVGGRPIPFF | TGCAGCGTTGGCGGACGGCCCATACCTTTCTTT | many | . | TRBJ1-1 | TRBV29-1
CASSPTGVPEQFF | TGTGCCAGCAGCCCCACAGGGGTACCTGAGCAGTTCTTC | many | TRBD1 | TRBJ2-1 | TRBV5-5
CASSPRGQLTDTQYF | TGCGCCAGCAGCCCAAGGGGGCAGCTCACAGATACGCAGTATTTT | many | TRBD1 | TRBJ2-3 | TRBV5-1